This record looks at one TCR beta chain sequence and its context. Its target antigen remains unknown. No qualities accompany the bases; no much larger clone lies one base away. Libraries came from the immunoSEQ multiplex PCR assay. In the paper's pipeline: A statistical classification framework was developed to diagnose cytomegalovirus status using the catalog of TCR beta chain sequences. The table was pulled from immuneACCESS by TCRdb, which kept in-frame rearrangements only. Such tables lose some clones; where checked, under half of the loss comes from unresolved V genes, and the rest has no known cause. V and J calls and clone size come straight from that table; D and trimming were deduced from the DNA. This sample comprises 85,000 to 90,000 clones, roughly 96% of them detected only once. The ten largest account for 0.78% of the sample. From the cysteine up to the phenylalanine, the CDR3 has a length of 15 residues. Only the CDR3 region is kept as DNA, spanning 45 bases read in frame from base 1. V has 3 bases trimmed and J has 1 base trimmed; junction bases matching no gene number 8. The CDR1 and CDR2 encoded by the germline V gene (reference sequence) are GTSNPN and SVGIG.

Donors formed part of the validation cohort, which comprised 120 subjects and was distinct from the first cohort of some 700 subjects. The data were obtained in a study of cytomegalovirus exposure and HLA in healthy donors listed by TCRdb under 2017. In the study overall: The 500 to 800 repertoires of the first cohort and the 110 or so validation repertoires were produced on the same platform, according to a later analysis. The study aimed to test whether cataloging public T cell receptors could reveal signatures of past pathogen exposure. In addition to the first cohort of approximately 670 subjects, a separate validation cohort of 120 different subjects was used. High-throughput TCR immunosequencing, statistical association of individual TCRs with disease status, and machine learning were combined to predict cytomegalovirus infection status. General study outcomes and caveats: In a later analysis, TCRs clustered in the first cohort were found to also tend to co-occur in the roughly 120 validation repertoires, with approximately 95% of cluster scores above 0. In both the original and validation cohorts, the classifier was reported to diagnose cytomegalovirus status with high specificity and sensitivity. The validation cohort had no HLA typing available for a later analysis, so co-occurrence within that cohort was assessed over all 120 or so repertoires. The authors suggested that the approach could potentially be extended to other disease states and immunological phenotypes. A total of around 150 TCR beta chains were listed by the study as associated with cytomegalovirus. Three of the identified cytomegalovirus-associated TCR beta chains were confirmed in vitro to be specific for cytomegalovirus antigens. While some public TCRs were present in many individuals, most TCR sequences turned up only very rarely across donors.

This chain joins TRBV30 to TRBJ1-1; 7 of the junction bases match TRBD1. The sequence came from a man younger than 35 in good health and CMV-seronegative. The specimen was PBMCs. The bases are TGTGCCTGGAGATTAATACGGACAGGGAACACTGAAGCTTTCTTT. Translated, this gives CAWRLIRTGNTEAFF.